Presented here are 20 T cell receptor beta chains from one specimen sequenced in a study of tumor-infiltrating lymphocytes in oesophageal squamous cell carcinoma. TCRdb redid the calling of the PCR reads with MiXCR, one entry per CDR3 protein. The profile covers approximately 18,000 distinct CDR3 sequences, with around 40% appearing a single time and roughly 7.1% taken by the ten largest. Sequencing was carried out using blood. The receptor set was obtained from a male donor with esophageal squamous cell carcinoma.

At least ten counts were recorded for this clonotype. A much larger clone differs from this one at a single base, so this may be a read error. J is TRBJ2-7 and V is TRBV7-6, with D unclear. Trimming removed 2 bases from V and 7 bases from J, with 15 bases in between. The V gene's germline CDR1 is SGHVS and CDR2 FNYEAQ. The length of the CDR3 is 14 residues. The CDR3 here is CASSLLRRYNEQYF. In DNA, the CDR3 is TGTGCCAGCAGCTTATTACGACGGTACAATGAGCAGTACTTC.

To note about this clonotype: One junction end does not reproduce the germline sequence, and a read error may be involved. J is TRBJ2-5 and V is TRBV7-8; a possible D gene is TRBD2 (7 bases). The germline gives CDR1 SGHVS, CDR2 FQNEAQ. The CDR3 length is 16 residues. This CDR3 reads CASSFRGARDNSPLHF. The CDR3 bases are TGTGCCAGCAGCTTCCGGGGGGCGCGAGATAATTCACCCCTCCACTTC.

This chain joins TRBV24-1 and TRBJ1-4, with TRBD1 as a possible D gene (6 bases). V lost 7 bases to trimming and J lost 7 bases, with 12 bases between them. Germline CDR1 reads KGHDR; CDR2 reads SFDVKD. The CDR3 covers 13 residues. This CDR3 is CATRDTGSEKLFF. DNA for the CDR3: TGTGCCACCAGGGATACAGGGAGTGAAAAACTGTTTTTT.

This clonotype occurred once. The V call is TRBV5-1, the J call TRBJ2-4; D uncertain. The J call could be wrong; TRBJ2-7 is a better fit for the DNA end. The CDR3 sequence is 14 residues long. Germline loops: CDR1 SGHRS, CDR2 YFSETQ. CDR3 DNA: TGCGCCAGCAGCTTGGCCGGCGACTCCTACGAGCAGTACTTC. It encodes CASSLAGDSYEQYF.

Ten or more counts support this clonotype. This rearrangement joins TRBV11-2 to TRBJ2-5; the D gene is possibly TRBD2 (7 bases). Germline CDR1 and CDR2: SGHAT and FQNNGV. V was pared by 4 bases and J by 4 bases, with 22 bases between. The CDR3 is 17 amino acids. The CDR3 spells CASSSWGGGAQGETQYF. The CDR3 coding sequence is TGTGCCAGCAGCTCCTGGGGGGGGGGCGCGCAGGGAGAGACCCAGTACTTC.

V is TRBV6-1 and J is TRBJ2-7; D is ambiguous. The CDR3 totals 12 residues. Germline values: CDR1 MNHNS, CDR2 SASEGT. Between the trimmed V and J ends, which lost 6 bases and 9 bases, there was a span of 15 bases. CDR3 sequence: CASRLGESTQYF. CDR3 nucleotides: TGTGCCAGCAGACTTGGGGAAAGTACGCAGTACTTC.

This clonotype is medium-sized within its sample. A read error may produce the germline difference seen at one junction end. V is TRBV7-2 and J is TRBJ2-1, with TRBD2 matching 12 bases. The germline V gene has CDR1 SGHTA and CDR2 FQGNSA. The CDR3 totals 16 residues. CDR3 bases: TGTGTCAGCAGCGACCGGACTAGCGGGACAAGGAATGAGCAGTTCTTC. This translates into CVSSDRTSGTRNEQFF.

Within the sample, this clonotype is medium-sized. J is TRBJ2-7 and V is TRBV4-2, with D possibly being TRBD1 (5 bases). Trimming shortened V by 0 bases and J by 6 bases, and 12 bases separated the two germline ends. This CDR3 is 14 amino acids long. In germline, CDR1 is LGHNA, CDR2 YNFKEQ. The CDR3 nucleotides are TGTGCCAGCAGCCAAGATAGGGGCAAGGCCGAGCAGTACTTC. It translates to CASSQDRGKAEQYF.

This clonotype has at least ten counts. This sequence joins TRBV27 and TRBJ2-3; 8 positions agree with TRBD2. The length of the CDR3 is 17 residues. Germline assignment: CDR1 MNHEY and CDR2 SMNVEV (reference sequence). V was clipped by 5 bases and J by 2 bases; unmatched bases: 12. The CDR3 spells CASSDWSSGRYTDTQYF. In nucleotides, the CDR3 is TGTGCCAGCAGTGACTGGAGCAGCGGGAGATACACAGATACGCAGTATTTT.

In the case of this clonotype: The missing conserved phenylalanine or tryptophan at the end of this CDR3 makes a read error likely. The DNA is left out, because the CDR3 cannot be placed on it with certainty; the CDR3 is given as TCRdb lists it. V and J are TRBV7-2 and TRBJ2-5; no check of the table's D call, TRBD1, against the DNA was made. CDR1 is SGHTA and CDR2 is FQGNSA in the germline V gene. The CDR3 has 16 amino acids, counting both end residues. CDR3 in amino acids: CASSWGGAQETQYFGS.

This clonotype was counted at least ten times. V usage is TRBV6-4 and J usage is TRBJ2-7, with TRBD2 matching over 11 bases. V lost 3 bases to trimming and J lost 7 bases; unmatched junction nucleotides: 8. Germline CDR1 is MRHNA and CDR2 is SNTAGT. The CDR3 is 15 residues long. Here the CDR3 reads CASSEASGGLDEQYF. DNA for the CDR3: TGTGCCAGCAGTGAGGCTAGCGGGGGGCTGGATGAGCAGTACTTC.

This clonotype was seen just once. J is TRBJ2-3 and V is TRBV28; maybe TRBD2 (7 bases). This CDR3 contains 17 residues. V lost 2 bases to trimming and J lost 2 bases, with 17 bases between them. CDR1 is MDHEN, CDR2 SYDVKM, per germline. CDR3 nucleotide sequence: TGTGCCAGCAGTTTAGGGGGGGGGACAAGGCTCACAGATACGCAGTATTTT. As protein: CASSLGGGTRLTDTQYF.

The chain is built from TRBV7-1 and TRBJ2-1, with TRBD1 identical over 10 bases. The J call is doubtful: the DNA matches TRBJ2-7 better. TRBV7-1 carries the ORF label, with uncertain function. The CDR3 spans 14 residues. CDR3 sequence: CASSTGQGYNEQYF. CDR3 coding DNA: TGTGCCAGCAGCACGGGACAGGGGTACAATGAGCAGTACTTC.

This clonotype was counted many times. The chain has TRBV10-2 and TRBJ2-1; D possibly uses TRBD1 or TRBD2 (5 bases each). Germline CDR1 reads WSHSY; CDR2 reads SAAADI. The CDR3 loop spans 16 amino acids. Trimming took 3 bases from V and 5 from J, leaving 17 bases between them. CDR3 protein: CASSDRGRIRNNEQFF. The DNA of the CDR3 is TGCGCCAGCAGTGACCGGGGACGGATAAGAAACAATGAGCAGTTCTTC.

As concerns this clonotype: It is likely a read error, because the conserved phenylalanine at the end of the CDR3 is missing. It is unclear where the CDR3 begins or ends on the DNA, so no DNA is shown, and the CDR3 is as TCRdb lists it. The chain is built from TRBV7-2 and TRBJ2-3. The CDR3 length equals 14 residues, ends included. CDR1 is SGHTA and CDR2 is FQGNSA in the germline V gene. The CDR3 loop is CASSLYSYEQYFGS.

This chain links TRBV2 with TRBJ2-3; 9 bases fit TRBD1. The CDR3 consists of 13 residues. With V trimmed by 6 bases and J by 4 bases, 2 bases remained unmatched. Looked up from germline, CDR1 is SNHLY and CDR2 is FYNNEI. In nucleotides, the CDR3 is TGTGCCAGCAGCCGACAGGGGGCAGATACGCAGTATTTT. It encodes CASSRQGADTQYF.

The table lists this clonotype with many counts. The chain uses TRBV5-1 and TRBJ2-3; D not certain. In germline, CDR1 is SGHRS, CDR2 YFSETQ. The CDR3 consists of 13 residues. The V and J ends lost 0 bases and 2 bases respectively, with 4 bases between them. CDR3 amino acids: CASSLANTDTQYF. DNA for the CDR3: TGCGCCAGCAGCTTGGCGAACACAGATACGCAGTATTTT.

The J gene is TRBJ1-1, the V gene TRBV7-8; D is unclear. The CDR3 is 15 amino acids. The germline V gene has CDR1 SGHVS and CDR2 FQNEAQ. With 1 base removed from V and 0 bases from J, the gap between germline ends came to 9 bases. The chain's CDR3 is CASSLDGGMNTEAFF. Written as DNA, the CDR3 is TGTGCCAGCAGCTTAGACGGAGGGATGAACACTGAAGCTTTCTTT.

This clonotype was recorded a few times. This could be a read error, since a much larger clone is one nucleotide away. The chain combines TRBV12-5 with TRBJ2-7; D possibly corresponds to TRBD1 (5 bases). The DNA end is more similar to TRBJ2-1, so the J call may be wrong. CDR3 length: 13 residues. Per the germline V gene, CDR1 is LGHNT and CDR2 is FRNRAP. CDR3 region: CASAPGLSYEQFF. The CDR3 DNA reads TGTGCTAGTGCCCCAGGGTTGTCCTACGAGCAGTTCTTC.

This clonotype was counted ten times or more. This chain uses TRBV5-1 with TRBJ2-3; D may be TRBD2 (7 bases). The V end lost 0 bases, the J end lost 3 bases, and 11 bases lay between the germline ends. CDR1 and CDR2 (germline): SGHRS, YFSETQ. CDR3 length: 15 amino acids. CDR3 sequence reads: CASSLGGGGTDTQYF. In DNA form, the CDR3 reads TGCGCCAGCAGCTTGGGCGGGGGCGGAACAGATACGCAGTATTTT.